This T cell receptor beta chain stems from a study of technical replicates of blood from four donors. Trimming left V 0 bases short and J 4 bases short, with 9 bases between. The CDR3 has 14 residues. Germline CDR1 reads MDHEN; CDR2 reads SYDVKM. Assay used: immunoSEQ multiplex PCR; TCRdb lists only in-frame clones, some missing. Among tens of thousands of clones listed, about 90% were seen once. This receptor was taken from a human donor in good health. The sequenced material came from T cells isolated from PBMCs. The chain links TRBV28 to TRBJ1-2, with D unresolved. In nucleotides, the CDR3 is TGTGCCAGCAGTTTATGGGGAGTACCCTATGGCTACACCTTC. It translates to CASSLWGVPYGYTF.